A single sample gave rise to the 29 T cell receptor beta chains below, sequenced in a study of identical twins. TCRdb called the 5' RACE reads again in MiXCR, with one record for every CDR3 protein. This sample has some 1,700,000 distinct CDR3 sequences, with roughly a third found just once. Sequencing was done on a sample of cord blood. These receptors were collected from a newborn girl in good health.

This clonotype was detected many times. The V and J genes are TRBV11-1 and TRBJ2-1; weak D call: TRBD2 (5 bases). Germline V lookup: CDR1 SGHAT, CDR2 FQDESV (reference sequence). The CDR3 loop spans 15 amino acids. Deletions cut 4 bases from V and 5 bases from J, with 15 bases between. The CDR3 sequence: CASSWTRSFHNEQFF. The CDR3 DNA sequence: TGTGCCAGCAGCTGGACTCGGTCCTTCCACAATGAGCAGTTCTTC.

The V and J genes are TRBV5-6 and TRBJ2-1; tentatively, D is TRBD2 (5 bases). This CDR3 has 17 amino acids. Germline CDR1 reads SGHDT; CDR2 reads YYEEEE. V was pared by 4 bases and J by 3 bases, with 20 bases between. The CDR3, as DNA: TGTGCCAGCAGCGCGACCTGGGCTAGCAGCTACTACAATGAGCAGTTCTTC. This codes for CASSATWASSYYNEQFF.

J is TRBJ2-3 and V is TRBV20-1; D perhaps matches TRBD1 (6 bases). This CDR3 is 14 amino acids long. Germline-derived CDR1 and CDR2 are DFQATT and SNEGSKA (reference sequence). Trimming left V 4 bases short and J 2 bases short, with 13 bases between. The CDR3 coding sequence is TGCAGTGCTACCCCCGGGACATTCACAGATACGCAGTATTTT. It codes for CSATPGTFTDTQYF.

Remarks on this clonotype: A read error is possible here, since a much larger clone lies one base away. The chain recombines TRBV10-3 with TRBJ2-5; 9 bases fit TRBD2. The germline V gene has CDR1 ENHRY and CDR2 SYGVKD. Losses at the gene ends were 2 bases for V and 11 bases for J; bases not matched to a gene: 15. This CDR3 is 16 amino acids long. The CDR3, as DNA: TGTGCCATCAGTGAGACCTGGACTAGCGCGAACAATGAGCAGTACTTC. Its protein is CAISETWTSANNEQYF.

This clonotype appeared a few times. The V gene is TRBV7-2, the J gene TRBJ1-5; 9 positions agree with TRBD1. There are 14 residues in the CDR3. Trimming cost V 4 bases and J 6 bases; bases outside gene matches: 4. CDR1 and CDR2 (germline): SGHTA, FQGNSA. The CDR3 sequence: CASSSTGGPQPQHF. CDR3 sequence (DNA): TGTGCCAGCAGCTCGACAGGGGGTCCTCAGCCCCAGCATTTT.

The sample holds a few counts of this clonotype. The chain recombines TRBV21-1 with TRBJ1-6; the table's D call TRBD1 went unverified against the DNA. TRBV21-1 is assigned pseudogene status. This CDR3 comprises 14 residues. CDR3 DNA sequence: TGTGCCAGCAGCAAAGCGCAGGGGGCTTCACCCCTCCACTTT. Amino acid sequence: CASSKAQGASPLHF.

The V call is TRBV6-2 or TRBV6-3, the J call TRBJ2-1; 11 bases align to TRBD2. This CDR3 has 17 residues. The germline V gene has CDR1 MNHEY and CDR2 SVGEGT. Trimming took 5 bases from V and 3 from J; bases not matched to a gene: 9. CDR3 protein: CASSKRLAGGHYNEQFF. CDR3 coding DNA: TGTGCCAGCAGTAAACGCCTAGCGGGGGGACACTACAATGAGCAGTTCTTC.

This clonotype was detected only a few times. The chain employs TRBV24-1 and TRBJ2-5, with D unresolved. Trimming removed 3 bases at V and 2 bases at J, with 6 bases between. The germline CDR1 and CDR2 sequences are KGHDR and SFDVKD. This CDR3 is 13 amino acids long. The CDR3 loop reads CATSDKAQETQYF. The CDR3 DNA follows: TGTGCCACCAGTGATAAGGCACAAGAGACCCAGTACTTC.

This clonotype turned up a few times. The chain combines TRBV9 with TRBJ1-1; no firm D call. Between the trimmed V and J ends, which lost 4 bases and 5 bases, there was a span of 15 bases. The germline gives CDR1 SGDLS, CDR2 YYNGEE. The CDR3 runs to 14 residues. The CDR3 loop reads CASSLEPGGTEAFF. CDR3 nucleotides: TGTGCCAGCAGCCTGGAGCCGGGAGGGACTGAAGCTTTCTTT.

The chain carries TRBV9 and TRBJ1-6; 7 bases align to TRBD1. Germline loops: CDR1 SGDLS, CDR2 YYNGEE. The CDR3 sequence is 16 residues long. V lost 3 bases and J lost 6; bases outside the gene matches: 9. The CDR3 loop is CASSARTGGSNSPLHF. CDR3 sequence (DNA): TGTGCCAGCAGCGCTAGGACAGGAGGATCTAATTCACCCCTCCACTTT.

The genes are TRBV20-1 and TRBJ2-4; D is tentatively TRBD1 or TRBD2 (5 bases each). The better agreement between TRBJ2-5 and the DNA end casts doubt on the J call. The CDR3 spans 13 residues. The germline gives CDR1 DFQATT, CDR2 SNEGSKA (reference sequence). CDR3 nucleotide sequence: TGCAGTGCGACAGAGAGGGTGATAGAGACCCAGTACTTC. Protein product: CSATERVIETQYF.

This clonotype was detected a few times. The chain recombines TRBV20-1 with TRBJ2-5; possibly TRBD1 for D (6 bases). The DNA end lines up better with TRBJ2-7; the J call may be wrong. There are 14 residues in the CDR3. Looked up from germline, CDR1 is DFQATT and CDR2 is SNEGSKA (reference sequence). The CDR3, as DNA: TGCAGTGCTACCACAGGGTTTGTTGGCCACGAGCAGTACTTC. Translating it yields CSATTGFVGHEQYF.

J is TRBJ1-2 and V is TRBV20-1, with a tentative D call TRBD1 (5 bases). The CDR3 totals 11 residues. The germline V gene encodes CDR1 DFQATT and CDR2 SNEGSKA (reference sequence). Trimming cost V 3 bases and J 7 bases, with 9 bases left between them. CDR3 in amino acids: CSASQGSGYTF. In nucleotides, the CDR3 is TGCAGTGCTAGCCAGGGAAGTGGCTACACCTTC.

The chain uses TRBV4-1 and TRBJ1-4; 8 nucleotides agree with TRBD1. The length of the CDR3 is 18 residues. Germline assignment: CDR1 MGHRA and CDR2 YSYEKL. V shed 1 base and J 4 bases; nucleotides not matched to a gene: 11. As DNA, the CDR3 is TGCGCCAGCAGCCAAGGTGACAGGGGCCGGGATATTAATGAAAAACTGTTTTTT. This encodes CASSQGDRGRDINEKLFF.

The table lists this clonotype with many counts. This CDR3 reads CASSSHRGFSTNEKLFF. In nucleotides, the CDR3 is TGTGCCAGCAGCTCTCACAGGGGCTTCTCAACTAATGAAAAACTGTTTTTT. The V gene is TRBV6-1, the J gene TRBJ1-4; TRBD1 matches 7 bases. V shed 6 bases and J 0 bases; nucleotides not matched to a gene: 10. Germline V gene data show CDR1 as MNHNS and CDR2 as SASEGT. The CDR3 has 17 amino acids.

The chain uses TRBV9 and TRBJ2-5, with TRBD1 as a possible D gene (5 bases). The CDR3 spans 13 residues. Trimming cost V 2 bases and J 11 bases, with 16 bases left between them. The germline V gene has CDR1 SGDLS and CDR2 YYNGEE. This CDR3 is CASSVSADNEQYF. The CDR3 nucleotides are TGTGCCAGCAGCGTTTCGGCGGACAATGAGCAGTACTTC. Complete variable domain (other parts from reference TRBV9 and TRBJ2-5): DSGVTQTPKHLITATGQRVTLRCSPRSGDLSVYWYQQSLDQGLQFLIQYYNGEERAKGNILERFSAQQFPDLHSELNLSSLELGDSALYFCASSVSADNEQYFGPGTRLLVL.

The chain carries TRBV5-1 and TRBJ1-2; TRBD1 agrees at 7 bases. Trimming cost V 0 bases and J 7 bases; bases outside gene matches: 12. The CDR3 has 16 amino acids. Per the germline V gene, CDR1 is SGHRS and CDR2 is YFSETQ. This chain's CDR3 is CASSLGRTGYFSGYTF. CDR3 in DNA: TGCGCCAGCAGCTTGGGGCGGACAGGATATTTCTCTGGCTACACCTTC. The full variable domain, with the rest looked up from reference TRBV5-1 and TRBJ1-2, is KAGVTQTPRYLIKTRGQQVTLSCSPISGHRSVSWYQQTPGQGLQFLFEYFSETQRNKGNFPGRFSGRQFSNSRSEMNVSTLELGDSALYLCASSLGRTGYFSGYTFGSGTRLTVV.

The CDR3 DNA follows: TGTGCCAGCAAGATCGGACTAGCGGGGGCCAGCACAGATACGCAGTATTTT. Protein product: CASKIGLAGASTDTQYF. This chain joins TRBV6-1 and TRBJ2-3, with TRBD2 identical over 13 bases. The CDR3 sequence is 17 residues long. The germline gives CDR1 MNHNS, CDR2 SASEGT. J was trimmed by 0 bases and V by 7 bases; bases with no gene match: 7.

For the CDR3, the DNA is TGTGCCAGCAGCCCCAGGGTGATAGCAACTAATGAAAAACTGTTTTTT. Protein: CASSPRVIATNEKLFF. The rearrangement joins TRBV7-9 to TRBJ1-4; the D gene is possibly TRBD1 (5 bases). The V end was cut by 5 bases, the J end by 0 bases, with 13 bases between. CDR1 is SEHNR, CDR2 FQNEAQ, per germline (reference sequence). The CDR3 is 16 residues long.

The rearrangement links TRBV15 to TRBJ2-1, with D possibly being TRBD1 (5 bases). The V gene's germline CDR1 is LNHNV and CDR2 YYDKDF (reference sequence). The CDR3 covers 14 residues. V shed 4 bases and J shed 2 bases, with 9 bases lying between them. For the CDR3, the DNA is TGTGCCACCAGCATGGTCAGGGCCTACAATGAGCAGTTCTTC. Residues: CATSMVRAYNEQFF. Using reference TRBV15 and TRBJ2-1 for the parts outside the CDR3, the full variable domain is DAMVIQNPRYQVTQFGKPVTLSCSQTLNHNVMYWYQQKSSQAPKLLFHYYDKDFNNEADTPDNFQSRRPNTSFCFLDIRSPGLGDTAMYLCATSMVRAYNEQFFGPGTRLTVL.

In this sample, this clonotype turned up a few times. J is TRBJ1-1 and V is TRBV5-5; 8 bases are shared with TRBD1. Germline V gives CDR1 SGHKS, CDR2 YYEKEE (reference sequence). With 2 bases clipped from V and 6 bases from J, the junction kept 9 bases outside the gene matches. CDR3 length: 15 amino acids. The CDR3 sequence: CASSLRQGTGAEAFF. The CDR3 DNA reads TGTGCCAGCAGCTTACGACAGGGGACCGGGGCTGAAGCTTTCTTT. The whole variable domain, remainder taken from reference TRBV5-5 and TRBJ1-1, is DAGVTQSPTHLIKTRGQQVTLRCSPISGHKSVSWYQQVLGQGPQFIFQYYEKEERGRGNFPDRFSARQFPNYSSELNVNALLLGDSALYLCASSLRQGTGAEAFFGQGTRLTVV.

V and J are TRBV6-1 and TRBJ1-1; 8 bases align to TRBD1. The ends lost 1 base at V and 7 bases at J; junction bases unmatched: 2. Per the germline V gene, CDR1 is MNHNS and CDR2 is SASEGT. The CDR3 covers 13 residues. CDR3 in DNA: TGTGCCAGCAGTGAAGTACAGGGGGGTGAAGCTTTCTTT. Residues: CASSEVQGGEAFF.

The chain uses TRBV5-6 and TRBJ2-4, with D unresolved. The J call may be in error: the DNA end matches TRBJ2-7 better. CDR1 and CDR2 from the germline V gene are SGHDT and YYEEEE. This CDR3 is built from 13 residues. The CDR3 protein is CASSQMGSYEQYF. CDR3 sequence (DNA): TGTGCCAGCAGTCAAATGGGGTCCTACGAGCAGTACTTC.

This clonotype appeared many times. The chain combines TRBV12-3 or TRBV12-4 with TRBJ2-1; D is unresolved. CDR3 size: 12 residues. The ends were cut back, 3 bases at V and 5 bases at J, with 5 bases in the middle. The CDR3 DNA is TGTGCCAGCAGTTTCTGGAACAATGAGCAGTTCTTC. Amino acid sequence: CASSFWNNEQFF.

The sample holds many counts of this clonotype. This chain connects TRBV5-1 to TRBJ1-4; perhaps TRBD1 as D (5 bases). V lost 4 bases and J 5 bases, leaving 15 bases between the germline ends. This CDR3 spans 15 amino acids. Germline CDR1 is SGHRS and CDR2 is YFSETQ. The CDR3 here is CASSPDGRQNEKLFF. The CDR3 DNA reads TGCGCCAGCAGCCCGGACGGGAGACAGAATGAAAAACTGTTTTTT.

The table lists this clonotype with a few counts. The chain joins TRBV25-1 to TRBJ2-7, with 7 bases identical to TRBD2. The junction had 3 bases not matched to a gene; V was cut back by 4 bases and J by 0 bases. Germline V CDR1 and CDR2: MGHDK, SYGVNS. This CDR3 spans 14 amino acids. The CDR3 sequence is CASSVAGYSYEQYF. The CDR3 nucleotides read TGTGCCAGCAGTGTAGCGGGTTACTCCTACGAGCAGTACTTC.

The rearrangement joins TRBV6-6 to TRBJ1-5, with 7 bases fitting TRBD1. The V gene's germline CDR1 is MNHNY and CDR2 SVGAGI (reference sequence). This CDR3 is 17 amino acids long. V lost 2 bases to trimming and J lost 0 bases; unmatched junction nucleotides: 7. The CDR3 nucleotides are TGTGCCAGCAGTTACCCACAGGGGACAGCTAGCAATCAGCCCCAGCATTTT. Translation gives CASSYPQGTASNQPQHF.

About this clonotype: This may arise from a read error, as a much more abundant clone is one base away. V is TRBV10-3 and J is TRBJ1-2; D remains ambiguous. The V gene's germline CDR1 is ENHRY and CDR2 SYGVKD. This CDR3 contains 15 residues. The CDR3 loop is CAVSDGRAALYGYTF. In DNA, the CDR3 is TGTGCCGTCAGTGATGGGAGGGCCGCTCTCTATGGCTACACCTTC.

The rearrangement uses TRBV3-1 and TRBJ2-2, with no clear D. Trimming removed 6 bases at V and 6 bases at J, with 11 bases between. The CDR3 is 13 residues long. The germline gives CDR1 LGHDT, CDR2 YNNKEL (reference sequence). The CDR3 bases are TGTGCCAGCAGTCTCAATGGGGCCGGGGAGCTGTTTTTT. Its protein is CASSLNGAGELFF. The full variable domain, its missing parts supplied by reference TRBV3-1 and TRBJ2-2, is DTAVSQTPKYLVTQMGNDKSIKCEQNLGHDTMYWYKQDSKKFLKIMFSYNNKELIINETVPNRFSPKSPDKAHLNLHINSLELGDSAVYFCASSLNGAGELFFGEGSRLTVL.